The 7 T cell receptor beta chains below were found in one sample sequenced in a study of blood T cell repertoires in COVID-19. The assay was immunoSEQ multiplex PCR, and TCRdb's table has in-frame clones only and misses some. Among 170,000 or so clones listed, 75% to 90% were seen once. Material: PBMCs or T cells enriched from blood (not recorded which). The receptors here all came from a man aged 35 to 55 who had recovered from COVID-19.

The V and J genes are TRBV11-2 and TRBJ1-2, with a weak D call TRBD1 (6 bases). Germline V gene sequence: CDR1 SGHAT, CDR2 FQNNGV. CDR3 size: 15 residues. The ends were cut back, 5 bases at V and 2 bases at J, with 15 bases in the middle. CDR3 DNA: TGTGCCAGCAGCAACAGGGACCCTCTAAACTATGGCTACACCTTC. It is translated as CASSNRDPLNYGYTF.

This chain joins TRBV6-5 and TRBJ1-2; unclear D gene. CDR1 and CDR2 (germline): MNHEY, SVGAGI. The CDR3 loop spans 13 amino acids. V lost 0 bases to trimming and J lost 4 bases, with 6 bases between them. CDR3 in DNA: TGTGCCAGCAGTTACTCCGAGATCTATGGCTACACCTTC. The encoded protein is CASSYSEIYGYTF.

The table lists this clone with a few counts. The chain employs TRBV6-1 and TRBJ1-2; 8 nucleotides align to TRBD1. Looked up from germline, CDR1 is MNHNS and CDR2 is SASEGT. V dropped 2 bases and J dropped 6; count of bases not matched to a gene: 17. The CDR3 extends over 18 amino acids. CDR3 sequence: CASSEWRRAGGNGNGYTF. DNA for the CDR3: TGTGCCAGCAGTGAATGGAGGAGGGCAGGGGGCAATGGAAATGGCTACACCTTC.

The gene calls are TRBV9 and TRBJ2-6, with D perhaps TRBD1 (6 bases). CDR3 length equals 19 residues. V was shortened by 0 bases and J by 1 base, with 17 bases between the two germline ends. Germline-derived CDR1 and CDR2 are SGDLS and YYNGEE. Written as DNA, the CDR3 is TGTGCCAGCAGCGTAGCTGGGGGCAGGGGTGGGTCTGGGGCCAACGTCCTGACTTTC. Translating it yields CASSVAGGRGGSGANVLTF.

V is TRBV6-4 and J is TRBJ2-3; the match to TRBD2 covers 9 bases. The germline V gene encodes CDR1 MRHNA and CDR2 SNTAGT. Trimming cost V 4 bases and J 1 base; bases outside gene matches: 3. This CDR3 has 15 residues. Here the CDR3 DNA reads TGTGCCAGCAGTGTGTTAGCGGGAGGCACAGATACGCAGTATTTT. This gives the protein CASSVLAGGTDTQYF.

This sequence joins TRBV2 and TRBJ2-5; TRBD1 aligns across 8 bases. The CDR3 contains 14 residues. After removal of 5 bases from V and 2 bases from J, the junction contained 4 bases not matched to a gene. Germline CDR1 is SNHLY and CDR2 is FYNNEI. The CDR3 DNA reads TGTGCCAGCAGTCGCAACAGGGGGCAAGAGACCCAGTACTTC. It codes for CASSRNRGQETQYF.

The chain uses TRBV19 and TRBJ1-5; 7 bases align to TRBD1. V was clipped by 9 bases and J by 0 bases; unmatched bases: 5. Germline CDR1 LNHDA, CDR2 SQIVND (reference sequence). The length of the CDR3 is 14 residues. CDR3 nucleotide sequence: TGTGCCAGCGGGACAGCTAATAGCAATCAGCCCCAGCATTTT. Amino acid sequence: CASGTANSNQPQHF.